This T cell receptor (beta chain) was captured by sequencing in a study of CD8 T cells in ankylosing spondylitis. This CDR3 is built from 13 residues. Germline CDR1 reads MNHEY; CDR2 reads SMNVEV (reference sequence). V was shortened by 7 bases and J by 5 bases, with 14 bases between the two germline ends. TCRdb re-analysed the 5' RACE reads in MiXCR, keeping a single row per CDR3 protein. This sample carries about 360,000 distinct CDR3 sequences, 20% of them seen once, and the ten largest clones take around 13%. The V and J genes are TRBV27 and TRBJ2-5; D may correspond to TRBD1 or TRBD2 (6 bases each). Source material: blood, either unsorted or a sorted T cell fraction (not recorded which). The receptor comes from a male donor with ankylosing spondylitis or in good health (not recorded which). The CDR3 spells CASMGGGEETQYF. The CDR3 DNA reads as TGTGCCAGCATGGGGGGCGGGGAGGAGACCCAGTACTTC.